This T cell receptor (beta chain) was obtained from a study of CD8+ T cells in alopecia areata. The treatment was: oral pan-JAK inhibitor, 5-10 mg twice daily. RNA was isolated and reverse transcribed to cDNA, the sequencing template. The protocol was immunoSEQ multiplex PCR, while the TCRdb copy is restricted to in-frame clones and leaves out a portion. Seen here are about 300,000 clones, nearly 60% observed once, and the top ten hold 1.8%. This CDR3 comprises 14 residues. V lost 5 bases to trimming and J lost 8 bases; unmatched junction nucleotides: 9. Germline values: CDR1 MNHNS, CDR2 SASEGT. The TCR sequence derives from a human donor with alopecia areata. The source material was CD4+ T cells sorted from blood, sampled at week 24, from a patient treated with tofacitinib. The gene calls are TRBV6-1 and TRBJ1-2, with TRBD1 matching 9 bases. In DNA, the CDR3 is TGTGCCAGCAGTCCTACAGGGGGCCGGGCAGGCTACACCTTC. It is translated as CASSPTGGRAGYTF.